Listed below are T cell receptor beta chains from one sample, sequenced in a study of T cell responses to AZD1222 COVID-19 vaccine. The protocol was immunoSEQ multiplex PCR, while the TCRdb copy is restricted to in-frame clones and leaves out a portion. The sample data list about 140,000 clones. The specimen sequenced was peripheral blood. The receptor source for this set is an adult in good health. Each CDR3 is given with its conserved first and last residue. The D gene is left open where the match is weak.

V gene: TRBV28
D gene: NA
J gene: TRBJ2-7
CDR3 protein: CASSLGDTALGEQYF
CDR3 DNA: TGTGCCAGCAGTTTAGGGGACACTGCCTTGGGGGAGCAGTACTTC

V gene: TRBV27
D gene: TRBD2
J gene: TRBJ2-3
CDR3 protein: CASSSPAGGPPDTQYF
CDR3 DNA: TGTGCCAGCAGTTCCCCAGCGGGGGGGCCACCAGATACGCAGTATTTT

V gene: TRBV19
D gene: TRBD1
J gene: TRBJ2-1
CDR3 protein: CASRMGRQGYNEQFF
CDR3 DNA: TGTGCCAGTAGAATGGGAAGACAGGGATACAATGAGCAGTTCTTC

V gene: TRBV3-1/TRBV3-2
D gene: NA
J gene: TRBJ1-1
CDR3 protein: CASSQEYGGGAFF
CDR3 DNA: TGTGCCAGCAGCCAAGAATACGGCGGGGGAGCTTTCTTT

V gene: TRBV28
D gene: NA
J gene: TRBJ1-1
CDR3 protein: CASSLGAMNTEAFF
CDR3 DNA: TGTGCCAGCAGTTTAGGGGCCATGAACACTGAAGCTTTCTTT

V gene: TRBV7-3
D gene: NA
J gene: TRBJ1-2
CDR3 protein: CASSSGTGANGYTF
CDR3 DNA: TGTGCCAGCAGTTCGGGGACTGGAGCTAATGGCTACACCTTC

V gene: TRBV19
D gene: TRBD1
J gene: TRBJ2-7
CDR3 protein: CASIIPARGPQQYF
CDR3 DNA: TGTGCCAGTATTATTCCCGCAAGGGGGCCACAGCAGTACTTC

V gene: TRBV2
D gene: TRBD1
J gene: TRBJ1-2
CDR3 protein: CATGQGQYGYTF
CDR3 DNA: TGTGCCACCGGACAGGGGCAGTATGGCTACACCTTC

V gene: TRBV7-2
D gene: NA
J gene: TRBJ2-3
CDR3 protein: CASSLDRGRDTQYF
CDR3 DNA: TGTGCCAGCAGCTTAGATAGGGGCAGGGATACGCAGTATTTT

V gene: TRBV7-2
D gene: NA
J gene: TRBJ1-3
CDR3 protein: CASSSDLGNTIYF
CDR3 DNA: TGTGCCAGCAGCTCGGACCTAGGAAACACCATATATTTT

V gene: TRBV14
D gene: TRBD1
J gene: TRBJ1-5
CDR3 protein: CASSPGQGNQPQHF
CDR3 DNA: TGTGCCAGCAGCCCTGGACAGGGCAATCAGCCCCAGCATTTT

V gene: TRBV12-3/TRBV12-4
D gene: TRBD1
J gene: TRBJ1-2
CDR3 protein: CASSRQGDKGYTF
CDR3 DNA: TGTGCCAGCAGTCGACAGGGCGATAAGGGCTACACCTTC

V gene: TRBV18
D gene: TRBD1
J gene: TRBJ1-5
CDR3 protein: CASSTDRASNQPQHF
CDR3 DNA: TGTGCCAGCTCGACGGACAGGGCTAGCAATCAGCCCCAGCATTTT

V gene: TRBV7-9
D gene: NA
J gene: TRBJ2-2
CDR3 protein: CASSLTGTPNTGELFF
CDR3 DNA: TGTGCCAGCAGCTTGACCGGGACACCTAACACCGGGGAGCTGTTTTTT

V gene: TRBV5-6
D gene: NA
J gene: TRBJ1-3
CDR3 protein: CASSLYRVANTIYF
CDR3 DNA: TGTGCCAGCAGCCTGTACAGGGTTGCAAACACCATATATTTT

V gene: TRBV7-9
D gene: TRBD2
J gene: TRBJ2-3
CDR3 protein: CASSMTSGGARDTQYF
CDR3 DNA: TGTGCCAGCAGCATGACTAGCGGGGGGGCAAGGGATACGCAGTATTTT

V gene: TRBV27
D gene: TRBD1
J gene: TRBJ1-6
CDR3 protein: CASRLGQALAYNSPLHF
CDR3 DNA: TGTGCCAGCAGGCTGGGACAGGCGCTCGCCTATAATTCACCCCTCCACTTT

V gene: TRBV6-1
D gene: NA
J gene: TRBJ1-2
CDR3 protein: CASSEARVGRGGYTF
CDR3 DNA: TGTGCCAGCAGTGAAGCAAGGGTAGGGAGGGGAGGCTACACCTTC

V gene: TRBV28
D gene: NA
J gene: TRBJ1-2
CDR3 protein: CASSLNVGTHGYTF
CDR3 DNA: TGTGCCAGCAGTTTAAACGTGGGGACCCATGGCTACACCTTC

V gene: TRBV11-2
D gene: NA
J gene: TRBJ2-7
CDR3 protein: CASSLAAGPRSYEQYF
CDR3 DNA: TGTGCCAGCAGCTTAGCGGCAGGCCCCCGATCCTACGAGCAGTACTTC

V gene: TRBV2
D gene: TRBD2
J gene: TRBJ2-4
CDR3 protein: CASNQGRGGVNIQYF
CDR3 DNA: TGTGCCAGCAATCAAGGGCGGGGGGGCGTGAACATTCAGTACTTC

V gene: TRBV11-2
D gene: NA
J gene: TRBJ1-2
CDR3 protein: CASSVLGQGGGYTF
CDR3 DNA: TGTGCCAGCAGTGTCTTGGGGCAGGGCGGAGGCTACACCTTC

V gene: TRBV2
D gene: NA
J gene: TRBJ2-7
CDR3 protein: CASSDMTYEQYF
CDR3 DNA: TGTGCCAGCAGTGATATGACCTACGAGCAGTACTTC

V gene: TRBV29-1
D gene: NA
J gene: TRBJ2-3
CDR3 protein: CSVDGNEQHPTDTQYF
CDR3 DNA: TGCAGCGTTGATGGTAACGAGCAGCACCCCACAGATACGCAGTATTTT

V gene: TRBV19
D gene: NA
J gene: TRBJ2-2
CDR3 protein: CASLRQNTGELFF
CDR3 DNA: TGTGCCAGTCTACGACAGAACACCGGGGAGCTGTTTTTT

V gene: TRBV29-1
D gene: NA
J gene: TRBJ2-1
CDR3 protein: CSVAESSYNEQFF
CDR3 DNA: TGCAGCGTGGCAGAGAGCTCCTACAATGAGCAGTTCTTC

V gene: TRBV9
D gene: NA
J gene: TRBJ1-1
CDR3 protein: CASSVVDGAGTEAFF
CDR3 DNA: TGTGCCAGCAGCGTAGTTGACGGAGCGGGGACTGAAGCTTTCTTT

V gene: TRBV29-1
D gene: NA
J gene: TRBJ2-7
CDR3 protein: CSVEGQGANEQYF
CDR3 DNA: TGCAGCGTTGAAGGACAAGGCGCCAACGAGCAGTACTTC

V gene: TRBV7-9
D gene: NA
J gene: TRBJ2-2
CDR3 protein: CASSWGRGDTGELFF
CDR3 DNA: TGTGCCAGCAGCTGGGGGAGAGGGGATACCGGGGAGCTGTTTTTT

V gene: TRBV30
D gene: TRBD1
J gene: TRBJ1-4
CDR3 protein: CAWEDREGKLFF
CDR3 DNA: TGTGCCTGGGAGGACAGGGAGGGAAAACTGTTTTTT

V gene: TRBV4-3
D gene: NA
J gene: TRBJ2-5
CDR3 protein: CASSQDSGEGETQYF
CDR3 DNA: TGCGCCAGCAGCCAAGACTCCGGGGAAGGAGAGACCCAGTACTTC

V gene: TRBV30
D gene: NA
J gene: TRBJ2-6
CDR3 protein: CAWMVGFGSPGANVLTF
CDR3 DNA: TGTGCCTGGATGGTGGGATTTGGGAGCCCGGGGGCCAACGTCCTGACTTTC

V gene: TRBV30
D gene: NA
J gene: TRBJ1-2
CDR3 protein: CAWSKGPVDGYTF
CDR3 DNA: TGTGCCTGGTCGAAAGGCCCAGTGGATGGCTACACCTTC

V gene: TRBV18
D gene: NA
J gene: TRBJ1-1
CDR3 protein: CASSPTPGPRAEAFF
CDR3 DNA: TGTGCCAGCTCACCTACCCCCGGGCCAAGGGCTGAAGCTTTCTTT

V gene: TRBV2
D gene: NA
J gene: TRBJ1-2
CDR3 protein: CASSEVKNNYGYTF
CDR3 DNA: TGTGCCAGCAGTGAGGTCAAGAATAACTATGGCTACACCTTC

V gene: TRBV7-8
D gene: TRBD1
J gene: TRBJ2-5
CDR3 protein: CASRRGTGQETQYF
CDR3 DNA: TGTGCCAGCAGAAGAGGGACAGGCCAAGAGACCCAGTACTTC

V gene: TRBV10-1
D gene: NA
J gene: TRBJ2-7
CDR3 protein: CASSESPRLGEQYF
CDR3 DNA: TGCGCCAGCAGTGAGTCCCCCCGGCTCGGGGAGCAGTACTTC

V gene: TRBV4-1
D gene: TRBD2
J gene: TRBJ2-1
CDR3 protein: CASSQETSGAYSYNEQFF
CDR3 DNA: TGCGCCAGCAGCCAAGAGACTAGCGGGGCTTACTCCTACAATGAGCAGTTCTTC

V gene: TRBV11-3
D gene: NA
J gene: TRBJ2-1
CDR3 protein: CASSLSLRGSIPHEQFF
CDR3 DNA: TGTGCCAGCAGCTTAAGCTTGAGGGGATCCATCCCCCATGAGCAGTTCTTC

V gene: TRBV30
D gene: TRBD1
J gene: TRBJ2-5
CDR3 protein: CAWIPRDGTGGFETQYF
CDR3 DNA: TGTGCCTGGATCCCACGGGATGGGACAGGGGGCTTCGAGACCCAGTACTTC

V gene: TRBV19
D gene: NA
J gene: TRBJ1-2
CDR3 protein: CASSIKAGDYGYTF
CDR3 DNA: TGTGCCAGTAGTATTAAGGCAGGGGACTATGGCTACACCTTC

V gene: TRBV4-3
D gene: TRBD2
J gene: TRBJ2-1
CDR3 protein: CASSQWTSGESLYNEQFF
CDR3 DNA: TGCGCCAGCAGCCAGTGGACTAGCGGGGAGAGCTTATACAATGAGCAGTTCTTC

V gene: TRBV7-2
D gene: NA
J gene: TRBJ2-7
CDR3 protein: CASSPQDTFYEQYF
CDR3 DNA: TGTGCCAGCAGCCCCCAGGACACCTTCTACGAGCAGTACTTC

V gene: TRBV21-1
D gene: NA
J gene: TRBJ1-1
CDR3 protein: CASSFHRDREDGTEAFF
CDR3 DNA: TGTGCCAGCAGCTTCCACCGGGACAGGGAGGACGGCACTGAAGCTTTCTTT

V gene: TRBV5-6
D gene: NA
J gene: TRBJ1-5
CDR3 protein: CASSLQSGNQPQHF
CDR3 DNA: TGTGCCAGCAGCTTACAGTCGGGCAATCAGCCCCAGCATTTT

V gene: TRBV28
D gene: TRBD1
J gene: TRBJ2-3
CDR3 protein: CASRLQTGTGGADTQYF
CDR3 DNA: TGTGCCAGCAGGCTCCAGACCGGGACAGGGGGCGCAGATACGCAGTATTTT

V gene: TRBV6-2/TRBV6-3
D gene: NA
J gene: TRBJ2-3
CDR3 protein: CASSPGLHTDTQYF
CDR3 DNA: TGTGCCAGCAGTCCGGGACTCCACACAGATACGCAGTATTTT